The 20 T cell receptor beta chains below all came from one sample that was sequenced in a study of shared clonotypes between healthy human individuals. Using immunoSEQ multiplex PCR, the repertoire was profiled, and TCRdb retains in-frame clones only, with some absent. The sample includes 2.3 million or so clones, 93% of them seen just once. Sequenced material: naive CD4+ T cells from PBMCs. As to subset: CD45RA+ positively selected. The source is a man aged 18-30 years in good health. Some clones in this sample may be carry-over from other donors' samples.

This chain joins TRBV18 and TRBJ1-1; D unclear. This CDR3 contains 17 residues. The V and J ends lost 3 bases and 2 bases respectively, with 19 bases between them. The germline V gene has CDR1 KGHSH and CDR2 LQKENI. The CDR3 sequence: CASSPPVLWPRNTEAFF. CDR3 in DNA: TGTGCCAGCTCACCCCCGGTTTTGTGGCCCAGAAACACTGAAGCTTTCTTT.

The rearrangement uses TRBV7-2 and TRBJ2-3; TRBD1 agrees at 7 bases. The V and J ends lost 3 bases and 2 bases, in that order; junction bases with no gene match: 11. Germline CDR1 SGHTA, CDR2 FQGNSA. This CDR3 is built from 17 residues. The chain's CDR3 is CASSLAGRGPITDTQYF. In DNA, the CDR3 is TGTGCCAGCAGCTTGGCTGGTAGGGGGCCGATCACAGATACGCAGTATTTT. The complete variable domain, with remaining parts taken from reference TRBV7-2 and TRBJ2-3, reads GAGVSQSPSNKVTEKGKDVELRCDPISGHTALYWYRQSLGQGLEFLIYFQGNSAPDKSGLPSDRFSAERTGGSVSTLTIQRTQQEDSAVYLCASSLAGRGPITDTQYFGPGTRLTVL.

The chain has TRBV6-1 and TRBJ2-3; 7 bases are shared with TRBD2. This CDR3 is 13 amino acids long. After removal of 8 bases from V and 6 bases from J, the junction contained 8 bases not matched to a gene. In germline, CDR1 is MNHNS, CDR2 SASEGT. CDR3: CASLPAGVDTQYF. CDR3 coding DNA: TGTGCCAGCCTTCCGGCGGGGGTGGATACGCAGTATTTT.

The rearrangement uses TRBV19 and TRBJ1-1; 11 bases map to TRBD1. This CDR3 has 14 amino acids. Germline V lookup: CDR1 LNHDA, CDR2 SQIVND (reference sequence). J was trimmed by 5 bases and V by 6 bases; bases with no gene match: 5. CDR3 coding DNA: TGTGCCAGTAGACGGGACAGGGGGAGGACTGAAGCTTTCTTT. Protein product: CASRRDRGRTEAFF.

The chain uses TRBV28 and TRBJ1-1; D gene uncertain. CDR1 is MDHEN, CDR2 SYDVKM, per germline. Trimming shortened V by 8 bases and J by 0 bases, and 10 bases separated the two germline ends. CDR3 size: 13 residues. CDR3 DNA sequence: TGTGCCAGCTTGGAACGGGTGAACACTGAAGCTTTCTTT. This encodes CASLERVNTEAFF.

The chain employs TRBV5-6 and TRBJ2-3; unclear D gene. CDR1 and CDR2 from the germline V gene are SGHDT and YYEEEE. The CDR3 is 15 residues long. V was trimmed by 4 bases and J by 4 bases, leaving 16 bases between them. The chain's CDR3 is CASSPRRLVADTQYF. CDR3 DNA sequence: TGTGCCAGCAGCCCACGGCGCTTGGTGGCAGATACGCAGTATTTT.

The V gene is TRBV15, the J gene TRBJ2-3, with D perhaps matching TRBD1 (6 bases). The germline V and J ends were trimmed by 4 bases and 2 bases, with 16 bases remaining between them. Germline assignment: CDR1 LNHNV and CDR2 YYDKDF (reference sequence). This CDR3 is 16 amino acids long. CDR3 DNA: TGTGCCACCAGCAAGATCGGACAGTCACTCACAGATACGCAGTATTTT. Translating gives CATSKIGQSLTDTQYF.

This chain joins TRBV5-1 and TRBJ2-7; no definite D call. V was pared by 1 base and J by 0 bases, with 11 bases between. CDR1 SGHRS and CDR2 YFSETQ come from the germline V gene. CDR3 length: 15 amino acids. The CDR3 region has the DNA TGCGCCAGCAGCTTGCAAGCAGCTACCTCCTACGAGCAGTACTTC. Its translation is CASSLQAATSYEQYF.

J is TRBJ1-1 and V is TRBV15, with 8 bases that match TRBD1. The CDR3 loop spans 15 amino acids. Germline V gives CDR1 LNHNV, CDR2 YYDKDF (reference sequence). The V and J ends lost 1 base and 6 bases, in that order; junction bases with no gene match: 7. The CDR3 DNA reads as TGTGCCACCAGCAGAGGGACAGGGACCGGCGCTGAAGCTTTCTTT. Translating gives CATSRGTGTGAEAFF.

V and J are TRBV5-1 and TRBJ2-3; TRBD1 matches 9 bases. The CDR3 runs 15 residues. V gave up 7 bases and J gave up 2 bases; unmatched junction bases: 8. Per the germline V gene, CDR1 is SGHRS and CDR2 is YFSETQ. The CDR3 loop is CASRPGTGLTDTQYF. The CDR3 DNA is TGCGCCAGCCGACCCGGGACAGGGCTCACAGATACGCAGTATTTT.

This sequence joins TRBV6-1 and TRBJ2-5; 13 nucleotides line up with TRBD2. The CDR3 runs 17 residues. Germline-derived CDR1 and CDR2 are MNHNS and SASEGT. V dropped 6 bases and J dropped 8; count of bases not matched to a gene: 15. In nucleotides, the CDR3 is TGTGCCAGCAGGGAAACGGGACTAGCGGGACCGTCGGGAACCCAGTACTTC. This translates into CASRETGLAGPSGTQYF.

The chain is built from TRBV10-3 and TRBJ2-7, with TRBD1 matching 12 bases. Germline-derived CDR1 and CDR2 are ENHRY and SYGVKD. The CDR3 consists of 15 residues. V shed 5 bases and J 5 bases; nucleotides not matched to a gene: 7. CDR3 nucleotide sequence: TGTGCCATCAGTTCGGGACAGGGGGCAGGGAACGAGCAGTACTTC. This codes for CAISSGQGAGNEQYF.

Concerning this clone itself: Other DNA sequences of this sample code for an identical CDR3. The chain combines TRBV5-1 with TRBJ1-1; D is undetermined. V lost 0 bases and J 1 base, leaving 10 bases between the germline ends. In germline, CDR1 is SGHRS, CDR2 YFSETQ. The CDR3 runs 15 residues. CDR3 sequence reads: CASSLVNSQNTEAFF. CDR3 DNA: TGCGCCAGCAGCTTGGTTAACAGCCAGAACACTGAAGCTTTCTTT.

The chain employs TRBV5-1 and TRBJ2-7; D may be TRBD1 (6 bases). The length of the CDR3 is 15 residues. V dropped 0 bases and J dropped 3 bases, with 13 bases sitting between them. Germline V lookup: CDR1 SGHRS, CDR2 YFSETQ. The CDR3 protein is CASSLDAGQIYEQYF. The CDR3 DNA follows: TGCGCCAGCAGCTTGGACGCCGGACAGATCTACGAGCAGTACTTC.

This chain joins TRBV5-1 and TRBJ2-2; 14 nucleotides align to TRBD2. This CDR3 spans 17 amino acids. CDR1 is SGHRS and CDR2 is YFSETQ in the germline V gene. J lost 4 bases, V lost 4 bases, and 6 bases had no gene match. This CDR3 reads CASSVRLAGGLTGELFF. CDR3 in DNA: TGCGCCAGCAGCGTGAGACTAGCGGGAGGGCTCACCGGGGAGCTGTTTTTT.

The chain links TRBV29-1 to TRBJ2-3, with D uncertain. The V gene lost 4 bases and the J gene lost 14 bases, with 16 bases spanning the gap. Germline lookup yields CDR1 SQVTM and CDR2 ANQGSEA. The CDR3 extends over 11 amino acids. The CDR3 sequence: CSVGVRAEWYF. For the CDR3, the DNA is TGCAGCGTTGGAGTCCGGGCTGAGTGGTATTTT.

The chain recombines TRBV28 with TRBJ1-2, with D hard to call. CDR3 length equals 12 residues. V was shortened by 3 bases and J by 6 bases, with 8 bases between the two germline ends. The germline gives CDR1 MDHEN, CDR2 SYDVKM. CDR3 in amino acids: CASSFIVDGYTF. The CDR3 nucleotides read TGTGCCAGCAGTTTTATTGTGGATGGCTACACCTTC.

This chain uses TRBV5-4 with TRBJ2-5, with TRBD2 matching 14 bases. CDR3 size: 16 residues. The V gene end was trimmed by 4 bases and the J gene end by 4 bases; junction bases not matched to a gene: 6. Germline loops: CDR1 SGHNT, CDR2 YYREEE (reference sequence). CDR3 sequence reads: CASSKGTSGSSETQYF. DNA of the CDR3: TGTGCCAGCAGCAAAGGGACTAGCGGGAGTTCAGAGACCCAGTACTTC.

The gene calls are TRBV7-9 and TRBJ2-1; 14 bases align to TRBD2. Germline V gives CDR1 SEHNR, CDR2 FQNEAQ (reference sequence). V was pared by 5 bases and J by 8 bases, with 8 bases of the junction left unmatched. This CDR3 is 16 amino acids long. This CDR3 reads CASSRGLAGDGYEQFF. CDR3 in DNA: TGTGCCAGCAGCCGGGGACTAGCGGGAGATGGGTATGAGCAGTTCTTC.

The chain uses TRBV5-1 and TRBJ2-7, with TRBD1 matching over 7 bases. With 0 bases clipped from V and 10 bases from J, the junction kept 4 bases outside the gene matches. CDR1 and CDR2 from the germline V gene are SGHRS and YFSETQ. The CDR3 runs to 12 residues. CDR3 protein: CASSLGQGYQYF. As DNA, the CDR3 is TGCGCCAGCAGCTTGGGACAGGGCTACCAGTACTTC. Filled out from reference TRBV5-1 and TRBJ2-7, the complete variable domain reads KAGVTQTPRYLIKTRGQQVTLSCSPISGHRSVSWYQQTPGQGLQFLFEYFSETQRNKGNFPGRFSGRQFSNSRSEMNVSTLELGDSALYLCASSLGQGYQYFGPGTRLTVT.